These 24 T cell receptor beta chains originate from one sample sequenced in a study of OX40 agonist ivuxolimab in advanced cancers. The method was immunoSEQ multiplex PCR; TCRdb's version includes in-frame clones alone and lacks a portion of them. The data hold around 25,000 clones, with about 76% observed a single time. Sequences were derived from CD4+ or CD8+ T cells sorted from blood, sampled in a trial of the OX40 agonist ivuxolimab. These receptors were taken from an adult with an advanced solid tumor such as melanoma, head and neck, liver or kidney cancer.

The count of this clone is one. The genes are TRBV7-9 and TRBJ1-1; D is possibly TRBD1 (6 bases). Germline V gene sequence: CDR1 SEHNR, CDR2 FQNEAQ (reference sequence). Trimming pared 5 bases from V and 3 bases from J, leaving 13 bases between. The CDR3 runs 14 residues. The CDR3 DNA is TGTGCCAGCAGCGCGGCGGGGGCCTACACTGAAGCTTTCTTT. Amino acids: CASSAAGAYTEAFF.

This clone appeared a few times. The rearrangement joins TRBV7-6 to TRBJ1-4; D perhaps matches TRBD1 (5 bases). This CDR3 contains 15 residues. Trimming stripped 2 bases from V and 4 bases from J, with 11 bases between. Germline V gene lookup returns CDR1 SGHVS and CDR2 FNYEAQ. CDR3 DNA: TGTGCCAGCAGCTTAAATCAGGGTTTTAATGAAAAACTGTTTTTT. This codes for CASSLNQGFNEKLFF.

This chain connects TRBV7-9 to TRBJ1-4; tentatively, D is TRBD1 (5 bases). Germline V gives CDR1 SEHNR, CDR2 FQNEAQ (reference sequence). Trimming removed 2 bases from V and 7 bases from J, with 11 bases in between. The CDR3 loop spans 14 amino acids. CDR3 DNA sequence: TGTGCCAGCAGCTTACAGGGCCTGTTTGAAAAACTGTTTTTT. Its protein product is CASSLQGLFEKLFF. Variable domain in full (rest from reference TRBV7-9 and TRBJ1-4): DTGVSQNPRHKITKRGQNVTFRCDPISEHNRLYWYRQTLGQGPEFLTYFQNEAQLEKSRLLSDRFSAERPKGSFSTLEIQRTEQGDSAMYLCASSLQGLFEKLFFGSGTQLSVL.

The chain has TRBV5-1 and TRBJ2-7; D remains ambiguous. The length of the CDR3 is 13 residues. V lost 4 bases and J lost 7, with 15 bases in between. Germline V gene data show CDR1 as SGHRS and CDR2 as YFSETQ. The CDR3 here is CASSIHEQREQYF. As DNA, the CDR3 is TGCGCCAGCAGCATACACGAGCAGAGGGAGCAGTACTTC.

V is TRBV2 and J is TRBJ2-5; D remains unclear. V was trimmed by 7 bases and J by 5 bases, leaving 23 bases between them. Germline loops: CDR1 SNHLY, CDR2 FYNNEI. The CDR3 length is 16 residues. The CDR3 here is CASTERPGIWTETQYF. The CDR3 DNA follows: TGTGCCAGCACCGAACGTCCGGGTATATGGACGGAGACCCAGTACTTC.

The chain is built from TRBV11-2 and TRBJ2-1, with 10 bases that match TRBD2. This CDR3 comprises 18 residues. The V and J ends lost 0 bases and 4 bases, in that order; junction bases with no gene match: 9. Germline loops: CDR1 SGHAT, CDR2 FQNNGV. The DNA for the CDR3 is TGTGCCAGCAGCTTAGATATGCTAGCGGGGGCTTTATACAATGAGCAGTTCTTC. Translating it yields CASSLDMLAGALYNEQFF.

J is TRBJ2-7 and V is TRBV5-4, with D perhaps matching TRBD1 (5 bases). CDR1 SGHNT and CDR2 YYREEE come from the germline V gene (reference sequence). Trimming took off 4 bases at V and 2 bases at J, with 10 bases between the two ends. The CDR3 spans 13 residues. The CDR3: CASSPDTTYEQYF. The CDR3 DNA follows: TGTGCCAGCAGCCCGGACACAACCTACGAGCAGTACTTC.

The V gene is TRBV11-2, the J gene TRBJ2-7; no clear D gene. The CDR3 is made up of 13 amino acids. Germline V gives CDR1 SGHAT, CDR2 FQNNGV. Trimming cost V 5 bases and J 6 bases, with 14 bases left between them. This CDR3 is CASSPPQELEQYF. For the CDR3, the DNA is TGTGCCAGCAGCCCCCCTCAGGAACTCGAGCAGTACTTC. Supplemented by reference TRBV11-2 and TRBJ2-7, the full variable domain reads EAGVAQSPRYKIIEKRQSVAFWCNPISGHATLYWYQQILGQGPKLLIQFQNNGVVDDSQLPKDRFSAERLKGVDSTLKIQPAKLEDSAVYLCASSPPQELEQYFGPGTRLTVT.

This clone was recorded once. The chain joins TRBV5-6 to TRBJ2-1, with 11 bases matching TRBD2. In germline, CDR1 is SGHDT, CDR2 YYEEEE. Losses at the gene ends were 0 bases for V and 8 bases for J; bases not matched to a gene: 7. This CDR3 has 16 amino acids. The CDR3, as DNA: TGTGCCAGCAGCTTGGGTAGCGGGGGGGCCGCGGATGAGCAGTTCTTC. It encodes CASSLGSGGAADEQFF. The entire variable domain, with the rest obtained from reference TRBV5-6 and TRBJ2-1, is as follows: DAGVTQSPTHLIKTRGQQVTLRCSPKSGHDTVSWYQQALGQGPQFIFQYYEEEERQRGNFPDRFSGHQFPNYSSELNVNALLLGDSALYLCASSLGSGGAADEQFFGPGTRLTVL.

The chain recombines TRBV14 with TRBJ1-1, with unresolved D. The CDR3 sequence is 13 residues long. The germline CDR1 and CDR2 sequences are SGHDN and FVKESK. Deletions cut 3 bases from V and 2 bases from J, with 7 bases between. CDR3 amino acids: CASSQGDNTEAFF. CDR3 nucleotide sequence: TGTGCCAGCAGCCAGGGAGACAACACTGAAGCTTTCTTT.

The chain links TRBV4-3 to TRBJ1-4, with D possibly being TRBD1 (5 bases). CDR1 and CDR2 (germline): LGHNA, YSLEER. This CDR3 is built from 16 residues. V lost 3 bases and J 3 bases, leaving 14 bases between the germline ends. CDR3 coding DNA: TGCGCCAGCAGCCAGAGTGGGGGGGTAGCTAATGAAAAACTGTTTTTT. Protein sequence: CASSQSGGVANEKLFF.

The chain combines TRBV19 with TRBJ2-5, with D possibly matching TRBD2 (5 bases). CDR1 and CDR2 from the germline V gene are LNHDA and SQIVND (reference sequence). The CDR3 loop spans 17 amino acids. The V gene lost 5 bases and the J gene lost 0 bases, with 19 bases spanning the gap. The chain's CDR3 is CASSGWRDYTYQETQYF. CDR3 sequence (DNA): TGTGCCAGTAGTGGTTGGCGAGACTACACGTACCAAGAGACCCAGTACTTC.

The V and J genes are TRBV11-2 and TRBJ2-3; TRBD2 agrees at 10 bases. CDR1 is SGHAT, CDR2 FQNNGV, per germline. Trimming at V came to 1 base and at J to 4 bases, leaving 8 bases not matched to a gene. CDR3 length: 17 residues. CDR3 region: CASSLVGSGGAADTQYF. DNA for the CDR3: TGTGCCAGCAGCTTAGTAGGGAGCGGGGGGGCCGCAGATACGCAGTATTTT.

By sample fraction, this clone is medium-sized. The V gene is TRBV5-4, the J gene TRBJ1-3; D not resolved. V lost 3 bases, J lost 0 bases, and 10 bases lay in between. This CDR3 is built from 15 residues. From germline, CDR1 is SGHNT and CDR2 YYREEE (reference sequence). CDR3 nucleotide sequence: TGTGCCAGCAGCTATACACCAGACTCTGGAAACACCATATATTTT. This encodes CASSYTPDSGNTIYF.

A single count supports this clone. This rearrangement joins TRBV7-6 to TRBJ2-7, with D perhaps matching TRBD2 (6 bases). The germline V gene encodes CDR1 SGHVS and CDR2 FNYEAQ. The CDR3 is 14 amino acids. The V end was cut by 3 bases, the J end by 2 bases, with 11 bases between. CDR3 region: CASSFGGETYEQYF. CDR3 DNA sequence: TGTGCCAGCAGCTTTGGAGGGGAAACCTACGAGCAGTACTTC.

This chain links TRBV13 with TRBJ1-4; D gene ambiguous. CDR1 PRHDT and CDR2 FYEKMQ come from the germline V gene (reference sequence). The ends were cut back, 2 bases at V and 15 bases at J, with 13 bases in the middle. This CDR3 contains 12 residues. In DNA form, the CDR3 reads TGTGCCAGCAGCTTAAGGGCCGAAAGGGTGTTTTTT. Translated: CASSLRAERVFF.

The chain has TRBV27 and TRBJ1-5; D is unresolved. V gave up 6 bases and J gave up 11 bases, with 17 bases separating them. There are 13 residues in the CDR3. The germline gives CDR1 MNHEY, CDR2 SMNVEV (reference sequence). The CDR3: CASSPLGYSAQHF. CDR3 nucleotide sequence: TGTGCCAGCAGCCCGCTGGGGTACTCGGCCCAGCATTTT.

J is TRBJ2-2 and V is TRBV6-5, with 7 bases lining up with TRBD2. The CDR3 is 15 amino acids. CDR1 is MNHEY and CDR2 is SVGAGI in the germline V gene. V was clipped by 3 bases and J by 3 bases; unmatched bases: 4. The CDR3 region has the DNA TGTGCCAGCAGTTATGGGGGGGGAGACACCGGGGAGCTGTTTTTT. Its translation is CASSYGGGDTGELFF.

The chain is built from TRBV7-9 and TRBJ1-1; no definite D call. This CDR3 contains 13 residues. CDR1 SEHNR and CDR2 FQNEAQ come from the germline V gene (reference sequence). The germline V and J ends were trimmed by 2 bases and 8 bases, with 12 bases remaining between them. The CDR3, as DNA: TGTGCCAGCAGCTTAAATAGAGGAGACGAAGCTTTCTTT. This gives the protein CASSLNRGDEAFF.

The chain is built from TRBV11-2 and TRBJ2-2, with TRBD2 as a possible D gene (6 bases). This CDR3 is built from 17 residues. Germline V gene lookup returns CDR1 SGHAT and CDR2 FQNNGV. Trimming cost V 0 bases and J 3 bases, with 14 bases left between them. CDR3 sequence (DNA): TGTGCCAGCAGCTTAGATCGCTGGGGACTCTACACCGGGGAGCTGTTTTTT. This sequence encodes CASSLDRWGLYTGELFF. Full variable domain (outside the CDR3, taken from reference TRBV11-2 and TRBJ2-2): EAGVAQSPRYKIIEKRQSVAFWCNPISGHATLYWYQQILGQGPKLLIQFQNNGVVDDSQLPKDRFSAERLKGVDSTLKIQPAKLEDSAVYLCASSLDRWGLYTGELFFGEGSRLTVL.

The CDR3 loop reads CASSLRPPGSQRGGELFF. CDR3 nucleotides: TGTGCCAGCAGCCTCCGACCCCCGGGCTCCCAAAGAGGCGGGGAGCTGTTTTTT. The V gene is TRBV7-2, the J gene TRBJ2-2; D gene ambiguous. V gave up 5 bases and J gave up 7 bases, with 26 bases separating them. The CDR3 covers 18 residues. The germline V gene encodes CDR1 SGHTA and CDR2 FQGNSA.

The chain uses TRBV19 and TRBJ1-2; TRBD1 aligns across 7 bases. With V trimmed by 3 bases and J by 10 bases, 5 bases remained unmatched. Germline V gene data show CDR1 as LNHDA and CDR2 as SQIVND (reference sequence). The CDR3 totals 12 residues. CDR3 sequence reads: CASSMGQFAYTF. The CDR3 region has the DNA TGTGCCAGTAGTATGGGACAGTTCGCCTACACCTTC. The full variable domain, in which reference TRBV19 and TRBJ1-2 provide the parts outside the CDR3, is DGGITQSPKYLFRKEGQNVTLSCEQNLNHDAMYWYRQDPGQGLRLIYYSQIVNDFQKGDIAEGYSVSREKKESFPLTVTSAQKNPTAFYLCASSMGQFAYTFGSGTRLTVV.

This rearrangement joins TRBV5-6 to TRBJ2-7; 9 nucleotides agree with TRBD1. Germline values: CDR1 SGHDT, CDR2 YYEEEE. The ends lost 0 bases at V and 7 bases at J; junction bases unmatched: 14. The CDR3 totals 17 residues. This CDR3 reads CASSLGGTGKPPREQYF. The CDR3 DNA is TGTGCCAGCAGCTTGGGGGGGACAGGGAAGCCCCCTAGAGAGCAGTACTTC.

This rearrangement joins TRBV9 to TRBJ2-7; tentatively, D is TRBD1 or TRBD2 (6 bases each). Germline V gene data show CDR1 as SGDLS and CDR2 as YYNGEE. The V end was cut by 7 bases, the J end by 7 bases, with 21 bases between. The CDR3 loop spans 14 amino acids. The CDR3 sequence: CASAPGGRAGEQYF. For the CDR3, the DNA is TGTGCCAGCGCCCCCGGGGGCAGGGCGGGGGAGCAGTACTTC.